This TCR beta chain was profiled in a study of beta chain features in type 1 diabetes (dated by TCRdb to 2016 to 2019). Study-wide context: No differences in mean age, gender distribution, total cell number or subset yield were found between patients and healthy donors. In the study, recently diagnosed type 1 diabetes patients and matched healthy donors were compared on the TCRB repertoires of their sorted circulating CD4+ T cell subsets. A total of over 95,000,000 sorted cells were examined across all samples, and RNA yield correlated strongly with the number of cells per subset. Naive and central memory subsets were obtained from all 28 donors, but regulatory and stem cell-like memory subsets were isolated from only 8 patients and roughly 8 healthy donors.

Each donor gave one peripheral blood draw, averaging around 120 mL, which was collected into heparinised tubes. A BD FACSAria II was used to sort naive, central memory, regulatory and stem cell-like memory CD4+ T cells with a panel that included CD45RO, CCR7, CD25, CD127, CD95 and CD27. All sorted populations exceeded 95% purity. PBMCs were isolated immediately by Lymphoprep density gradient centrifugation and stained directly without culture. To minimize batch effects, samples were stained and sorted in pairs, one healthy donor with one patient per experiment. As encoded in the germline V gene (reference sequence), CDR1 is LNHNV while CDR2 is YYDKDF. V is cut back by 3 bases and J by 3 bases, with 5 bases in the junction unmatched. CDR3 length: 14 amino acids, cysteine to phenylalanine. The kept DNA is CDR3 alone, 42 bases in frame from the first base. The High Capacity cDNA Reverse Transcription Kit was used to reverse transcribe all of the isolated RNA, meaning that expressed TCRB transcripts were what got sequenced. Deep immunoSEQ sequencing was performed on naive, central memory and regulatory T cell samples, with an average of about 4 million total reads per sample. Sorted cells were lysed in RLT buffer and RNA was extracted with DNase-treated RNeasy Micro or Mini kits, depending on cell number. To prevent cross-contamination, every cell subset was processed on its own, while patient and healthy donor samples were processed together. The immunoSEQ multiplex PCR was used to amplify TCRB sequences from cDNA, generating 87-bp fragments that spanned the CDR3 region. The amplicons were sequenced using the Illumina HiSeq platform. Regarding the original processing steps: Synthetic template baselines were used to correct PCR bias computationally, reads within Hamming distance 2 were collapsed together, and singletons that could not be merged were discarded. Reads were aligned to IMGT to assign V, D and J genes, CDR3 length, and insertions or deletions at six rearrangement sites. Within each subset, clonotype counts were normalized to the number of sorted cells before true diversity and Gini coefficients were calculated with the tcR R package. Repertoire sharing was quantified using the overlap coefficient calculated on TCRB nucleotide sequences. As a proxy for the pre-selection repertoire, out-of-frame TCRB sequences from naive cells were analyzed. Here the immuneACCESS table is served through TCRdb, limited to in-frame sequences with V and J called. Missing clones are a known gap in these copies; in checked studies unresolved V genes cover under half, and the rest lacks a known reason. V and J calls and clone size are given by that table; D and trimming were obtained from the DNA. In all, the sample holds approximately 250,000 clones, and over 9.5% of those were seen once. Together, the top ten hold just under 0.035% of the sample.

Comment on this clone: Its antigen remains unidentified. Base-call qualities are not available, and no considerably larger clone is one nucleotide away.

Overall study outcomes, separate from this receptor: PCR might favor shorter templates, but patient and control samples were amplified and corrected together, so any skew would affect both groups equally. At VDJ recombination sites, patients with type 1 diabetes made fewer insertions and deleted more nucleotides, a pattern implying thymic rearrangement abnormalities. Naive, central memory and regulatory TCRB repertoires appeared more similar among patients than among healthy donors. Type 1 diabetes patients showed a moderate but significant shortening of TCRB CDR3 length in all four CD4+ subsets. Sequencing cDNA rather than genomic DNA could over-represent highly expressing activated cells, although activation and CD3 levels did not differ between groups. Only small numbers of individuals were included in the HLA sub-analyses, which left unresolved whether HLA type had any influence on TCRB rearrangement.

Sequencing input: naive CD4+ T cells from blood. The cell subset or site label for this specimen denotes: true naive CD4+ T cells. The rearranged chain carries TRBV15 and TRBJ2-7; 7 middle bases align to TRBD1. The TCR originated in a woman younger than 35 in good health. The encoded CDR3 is CATSSHRGRYEQYF. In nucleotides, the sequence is TGTGCCACCAGCAGCCACAGGGGCCGCTACGAGCAGTACTTC.